The rows below give T cell receptor beta chains drawn from one sample of a study of shared clonotypes between healthy human individuals. The repertoire was sequenced with immunoSEQ multiplex PCR; TCRdb's copy has only in-frame clones and lacks some. The top ten clones hold about 1.7% of a sample with about 2.1 million clones, 80% to 95% of them seen once. The specimen sequenced was naive CD8+ T cells from PBMCs. These TCRs come from a man between 18 and 35 years old in good health. Some clones in this sample may be carry-over from other donors' samples. The CDR3 runs from the conserved cysteine through the conserved F or W. D genes are given only for firm matches.

16	TRBV7-9	.	TRBJ1-4	CASSLNLIETNEKLFF	TGTGCCAGCAGCCTAAACCTCATTGAAACTAATGAAAAACTGTTTTTT
15	TRBV4-3	.	TRBJ2-7	CASSQGTGSSYEQYF	TGCGCCAGCAGCCAAGGAACAGGGAGCTCCTACGAGCAGTACTTC
16	TRBV7-9	TRBD2	TRBJ2-2	CASSSGLAGVTGELFF	TGTGCCAGCAGTTCGGGACTAGCGGGAGTCACCGGGGAGCTGTTTTTT
12	TRBV7-9	TRBD1	TRBJ2-7	CASSWTGVEQYF	TGTGCCAGCAGCTGGACAGGCGTCGAGCAGTACTTC
11	TRBV29-1	.	TRBJ2-4	CSVQTRNIQYF	TGCAGCGTTCAGACAAGAAACATTCAGTACTTC
17	TRBV19	TRBD2	TRBJ2-7	CASSISGTLAGVYEQYF	TGTGCCAGTAGTATTTCGGGGACTCTAGCGGGAGTCTACGAGCAGTACTTC
15	TRBV5-6	.	TRBJ2-7	CASSLGPDGSYEQYF	TGTGCCAGCAGCTTGGGGCCGGACGGCTCCTACGAGCAGTACTTC
21	TRBV19	TRBD1	TRBJ1-5	CASSALRTGGAGPDSNQPQHF	TGTGCCAGTAGTGCCCTTCGGACAGGGGGCGCGGGGCCCGATAGCAATCAGCCCCAGCATTTT
18	TRBV4-3	TRBD1	TRBJ2-2	CASSQEGRGQGRTGELFF	TGCGCCAGCAGCCAAGAGGGGCGGGGACAGGGGAGGACCGGGGAGCTGTTTTTT
15	TRBV9	.	TRBJ2-5	CASSVASGLQETQYF	TGTGCCAGCAGCGTAGCTTCGGGCTTACAAGAGACCCAGTACTTC
18	TRBV11-2	.	TRBJ2-4	CASNLRSWSGGVENIQYF	TGTGCCAGCAACCTCCGGTCGTGGAGCGGAGGTGTGGAAAACATTCAGTACTTC
12	TRBV28	.	TRBJ1-3	CASSVPSGTIYF	TGTGCCAGCAGCGTCCCCTCAGGCACCATATATTTT
11	TRBV27	TRBD2	TRBJ2-1	CASSGYNEQFF	TGTGCCTCTAGCGGATACAATGAGCAGTTCTTC
15	TRBV6-1	TRBD1	TRBJ1-1	CASSEGQSLNTEAFF	TGTGCCAGCAGTGAGGGACAGTCCTTGAACACTGAAGCTTTCTTT
15	TRBV19	TRBD1	TRBJ2-7	CASSEGQLPTYEQYF	TGTGCCAGTAGCGAGGGACAGCTGCCAACCTACGAGCAGTACTTC